Below, one TCR beta chain is given with its context. The entry originates in a study of blood T cell repertoires in COVID-19. Study-level background: T cells, B-cell-depleted T cells, or PBMCs supplied cDNA or gDNA.

Profiling relied on immunoSEQ multiplex PCR, and the TCRdb table lists in-frame clones only, not all of them. The data hold tens of thousands of clones, with over 75% observed a single time. Germline V lookup: CDR1 SGHTA, CDR2 FQGNSA. CDR3 length equals 15 residues. Trimming took 5 bases from V and 5 from J; bases not matched to a gene: 11. This receptor was obtained from a man older than 75 with acute or convalescent COVID-19. Material for sequencing was peripheral blood. This sequence joins TRBV7-2 and TRBJ1-2; 7 nucleotides align to TRBD1. CDR3 sequence (DNA): TGTGCCAGCAGCCCGCGGGACAGCCGGTCTTATGGCTACACCTTC. Its translation is CASSPRDSRSYGYTF.